Presented here are 18 T cell receptor beta chains from one specimen sequenced in a study of T cell repertoires in cytomegalovirus infection. MiXCR was run by TCRdb on the reads, yielding one entry per CDR3 protein. The sample consists of 200,000 to 300,000 distinct CDR3 sequences, approximately 10% of them appearing once. Sequenced: PBMCs. These receptors all stem from a human donor in good health (CMV status not recorded). Some clones in this sample may be carry-over from other donors' samples.

This clonotype showed up just a few times. The chain has TRBV27 and TRBJ2-2; 10 nucleotides line up with TRBD2. J lost 5 bases, V lost 1 base, and 10 bases had no gene match. The germline gives CDR1 MNHEY, CDR2 SMNVEV (reference sequence). The CDR3 loop spans 18 amino acids. CDR3 sequence: CASSLFQVSGRRTGELFF. CDR3 sequence (DNA): TGTGCCAGCAGTTTATTCCAAGTTAGCGGGAGGCGGACCGGGGAGCTGTTTTTT.

The sample holds one count of this clonotype. V is TRBV29-1 and J is TRBJ2-1, with 9 bases lining up with TRBD1. The CDR3 has 14 residues. CDR1 is SQVTM and CDR2 is ANQGSEA in the germline V gene. V shed 6 bases, J shed 3 bases, and the junction held 6 bases outside the gene matches. CDR3 nucleotides: TGCAGCGTGGCCGGGGGACAGGGCTACAATGAGCAGTTCTTC. Protein sequence: CSVAGGQGYNEQFF.

There are many counts of this clonotype. The gene calls are TRBV18 and TRBJ2-7; D could derive from TRBD1 or TRBD2 (5 bases each). Trimming shortened V by 0 bases and J by 0 bases, and 12 bases separated the two germline ends. The CDR3 length is 16 residues. In germline, CDR1 is KGHSH, CDR2 LQKENI. The CDR3 here is CASSPPGRGISYEQYF. In DNA form, the CDR3 reads TGTGCCAGCTCACCACCGGGACGGGGAATCTCCTACGAGCAGTACTTC.

This clonotype appeared many times. This CDR3 is CASSSGGGGTYEQYF. CDR3 bases: TGTGCCAGCAGTTCTGGAGGTGGAGGGACCTACGAGCAGTACTTC. The V call is TRBV6-2 or TRBV6-3, the J call TRBJ2-7; possible D gene TRBD2, 6 bases. The CDR3 extends over 15 amino acids. Germline V CDR1 and CDR2: MNHEY, SVGEGT. Trimming pared 4 bases from V and 2 bases from J, leaving 15 bases between.

This clonotype has just a few counts. This sequence joins TRBV6-5 and TRBJ2-7; D uncertain. CDR1 and CDR2 (germline): MNHEY, SVGAGI. This CDR3 spans 16 amino acids. V gave up 5 bases and J gave up 0 bases, with 17 bases separating them. This chain's CDR3 is CASSGSRTSSSYEQYF. CDR3 coding DNA: TGTGCCAGCAGTGGCTCGAGGACCAGTAGCTCCTACGAGCAGTACTTC.

This clonotype appeared a few times. The chain carries TRBV3-1 and TRBJ2-1; the match to TRBD2 covers 10 bases. The CDR3 covers 14 residues. The V and J ends lost 6 bases and 5 bases, in that order; junction bases with no gene match: 4. The germline gives CDR1 LGHDT, CDR2 YNNKEL (reference sequence). Written as DNA, the CDR3 is TGTGCCAGCAGGGCTAGCGGGAGACACAATGAGCAGTTCTTC. It codes for CASRASGRHNEQFF.

This clonotype came up many times. The chain joins TRBV18 to TRBJ2-5, with D possibly being TRBD2 (5 bases). Trimming stripped 4 bases from V and 7 bases from J, with 13 bases between. This CDR3 contains 13 residues. Germline CDR1 KGHSH, CDR2 LQKENI. The CDR3 DNA is TGTGCCAGCTCACGGCCAGAAGGAGGGACCCAGTACTTC. Amino acids: CASSRPEGGTQYF.

This clonotype was picked up many times. This sequence joins TRBV7-8 and TRBJ1-1, with a tentative D call TRBD1 (6 bases). Germline assignment: CDR1 SGHVS and CDR2 FQNEAQ. The CDR3 sequence is 16 residues long. Trimming removed 5 bases from V and 0 bases from J, with 16 bases in between. The CDR3 DNA reads TGTGCCAGCAGCCACGCGGGGGGCAGTCTGAACACTGAAGCTTTCTTT. Protein sequence: CASSHAGGSLNTEAFF.

This clonotype turned up a few times. The rearrangement links TRBV29-1 to TRBJ1-1; no clear D gene. Germline CDR1 is SQVTM and CDR2 is ANQGSEA. The CDR3 loop spans 13 amino acids. Trimming shortened V by 6 bases and J by 1 base, and 12 bases separated the two germline ends. CDR3 nucleotide sequence: TGCAGCGTCGCTGACACCCCGAACACTGAAGCTTTCTTT. It is translated as CSVADTPNTEAFF.

This rearrangement joins TRBV12-5 to TRBJ1-4; D not certain. Germline V CDR1 and CDR2: LGHNT, FRNRAP. The CDR3 contains 13 residues. CDR3 amino acids: CASQGSLGEKLFF. The CDR3 bases are TGTGCCTCTCAAGGGTCCCTGGGTGAAAAACTGTTTTTT.

There are a few counts of this clonotype. The chain employs TRBV20-1 and TRBJ2-3, with TRBD1 matching 9 bases. The V gene's germline CDR1 is DFQATT and CDR2 SNEGSKA (reference sequence). Trimming removed 5 bases from V and 2 bases from J; junction bases left unmatched: 5. This CDR3 has 14 amino acids. The DNA for the CDR3 is TGCAGTGCTCTTACAGGGGGCCTCACAGATACGCAGTATTTT. Its translation is CSALTGGLTDTQYF.

This clonotype was seen ten or more times. The chain employs TRBV7-2 and TRBJ2-1, with 7 bases identical to TRBD1. Per the germline V gene, CDR1 is SGHTA and CDR2 is FQGNSA. CDR3 length: 14 amino acids. V gave up 8 bases and J gave up 5 bases; unmatched junction bases: 9. This CDR3 reads CASRIVGTDNEQFF. The CDR3 DNA sequence: TGTGCCAGCCGCATTGTTGGGACAGACAATGAGCAGTTCTTC.

This clonotype was counted ten times or more. The chain recombines TRBV7-2 with TRBJ1-4; D might be TRBD1 (5 bases). The V and J ends lost 5 bases and 7 bases respectively, with 26 bases between them. The germline gives CDR1 SGHTA, CDR2 FQGNSA. The CDR3 has 18 amino acids. CDR3 sequence (DNA): TGTGCCAGCAGCAGTACCCGGACCTGGGGCAGGTCGAGTGAAAAACTGTTTTTT. It is translated as CASSSTRTWGRSSEKLFF.

The rearrangement links TRBV6-4 to TRBJ2-7; no reliable D call. The V gene lost 8 bases and the J gene lost 6 bases, with 17 bases spanning the gap. Germline V gene data show CDR1 as MRHNA and CDR2 as SNTAGT. This CDR3 has 13 amino acids. CDR3 in DNA: TGTGCCAGCCCTGGGTCTCCCCCAAGCGAGCAGTACTTC. It encodes CASPGSPPSEQYF.

In its sample, this clonotype was seen many times. The chain employs TRBV5-1 and TRBJ2-7, with 7 bases aligning to TRBD1. The CDR3 extends over 17 amino acids. V lost 4 bases to trimming and J lost 0 bases; unmatched junction nucleotides: 13. CDR1 SGHRS and CDR2 YFSETQ come from the germline V gene. The CDR3 DNA reads as TGCGCCAGCAGCCTTGGGACAGACTTACAGATCTCCTACGAGCAGTACTTC. As protein: CASSLGTDLQISYEQYF.

This clonotype was seen at least ten times. The V and J genes are TRBV28 and TRBJ2-1, with TRBD1 identical over 7 bases. This CDR3 has 15 residues. The trim removed 6 bases at V and 4 bases at J, leaving 9 bases unmatched. CDR1 is MDHEN and CDR2 is SYDVKM in the germline V gene. As DNA, the CDR3 is TGTGCCAGCAGACCGACAGGGCGGGTATACAATGAGCAGTTCTTC. Residues: CASRPTGRVYNEQFF.

The chain links TRBV4-1 to TRBJ1-5; no firm D call. Germline V gene lookup returns CDR1 MGHRA and CDR2 YSYEKL. The V end was cut by 2 bases, the J end by 5 bases, with 16 bases between. CDR3 length: 16 residues. CDR3 amino acids: CASSQTQGREDQPQHF. The DNA of the CDR3 is TGCGCCAGCAGCCAAACCCAAGGAAGGGAAGATCAGCCCCAGCATTTT.

The chain joins TRBV10-3 to TRBJ1-1; tentatively, D is TRBD1 (5 bases). The CDR3 is made up of 15 amino acids. CDR1 is ENHRY, CDR2 SYGVKD, per germline. Trimming cost V 3 bases and J 0 bases, with 11 bases left between them. The chain's CDR3 is CAISDGSRVNTEAFF. CDR3 sequence (DNA): TGTGCCATCAGTGACGGTAGCAGGGTGAACACTGAAGCTTTCTTT.